Listed below are T cell receptor beta chains from one sample, sequenced in a study of shared clonotypes between healthy human individuals. Assay: immunoSEQ multiplex PCR; the TCRdb copy retains only in-frame clones and omits some. The sample holds 1,500,000 or so clones, about 98.5% seen once. The material sequenced was naive CD4+ T cells sorted from blood. These TCRs come from a man younger than 45 in good health. Each CDR3 is given with its conserved first and last residue. The D gene is left open where the match is weak. Some rows mark clone size as missing; the rest say once, few, many or name a class of expanded clone.

CDR3nt	CDR3aa	abundance	d_gene	j_gene	v_gene
TGTGCCAGCAGCCCGAACGACTACTCAGGGAATGAGCAGTTCTTC	CASSPNDYSGNEQFF	NA	NA	TRBJ2-1	TRBV7-3
TGTGCCAGCAGCCCGCAGGGTAGGGCTGAAAAACTGTTTTTT	CASSPQGRAEKLFF	NA	NA	TRBJ1-4	TRBV7-9
TGTGCCACCAGCATACTGGGGGGGAGCTCCTACAATGAGCAGTTCTTC	CATSILGGSSYNEQFF	NA	TRBD2	TRBJ2-1	TRBV15
TGTGCCAGCAGCTTAGTCGGGGGATCCGGGGAGCTGTTTTTT	CASSLVGGSGELFF	NA	NA	TRBJ2-2	TRBV7-2
TGCACCCAGGGGCGGGAGCACTACAATGAGCAGTTCTTC	CTQGREHYNEQFF	NA	NA	TRBJ2-1	TRBV29-1
TGCAGCGCCGGGACAGACTCCTACAATGAGCAGTTCTTC	CSAGTDSYNEQFF	NA	TRBD1	TRBJ2-1	TRBV29-1
TGTGCCAGCTCACCACGGATGGGCACAGATACGCAGTATTTT	CASSPRMGTDTQYF	NA	NA	TRBJ2-3	TRBV18
TGTGCCAGCAGCTTGGGCACGGGGGCCAATGAGCAGTTCTTC	CASSLGTGANEQFF	once	NA	TRBJ2-1	TRBV5-4
TGTGCCAGTAGTATCAGGGGACCCTCCTACGAGCAGTACTTC	CASSIRGPSYEQYF	once	NA	TRBJ2-7	TRBV19
TGTGCCAGCAGTCTAAATTCAGCGGTTGGCTACGAGCAGTACTTC	CASSLNSAVGYEQYF	once	NA	TRBJ2-7	TRBV7-2
TGTGCCAGCAGCCCGAGACAGGGATGGGACACTGAAGCTTTCTTT	CASSPRQGWDTEAFF	NA	TRBD1	TRBJ1-1	TRBV11-2
TGTGCCAGTAGTATTTTACAGGGGAACTATGGCTACACCTTC	CASSILQGNYGYTF	NA	TRBD1	TRBJ1-2	TRBV19
TGCGCCAGCAGCTTCCAGGGCGGGGAGGATGAGCAGTTCTTC	CASSFQGGEDEQFF	NA	NA	TRBJ2-1	TRBV5-1
TGTGCCAGCATGGGATACAATGAGCAGTTCTTC	CASMGYNEQFF	NA	NA	TRBJ2-1	TRBV7-9
TGTGCCAGCAGCTTAGAGAGGACAGGCAAATGGCGATTT	CASSLERTGKWRF	NA	TRBD1	TRBJ1-3	TRBV7-9
TGTGCCAGCAGGGCCCATACGCAGTATTTT	CASRAHTQYF	NA	NA	TRBJ2-3	TRBV6-4
TGTGCCAGCAGTGGTTGGATCGGGACAGCCTATCAGCCCCAGCATTTT	CASSGWIGTAYQPQHF	NA	TRBD1	TRBJ1-5	TRBV6-1
TGTGCCAGCAGCTCGGGGGACAGGGCTGAAGAGACCCAGTACTTC	CASSSGDRAEETQYF	NA	TRBD1	TRBJ2-5	TRBV5-4
TGTGCCAGCAGCCAATGGGGAGCTAACGAGCAGTACTTC	CASSQWGANEQYF	few	NA	TRBJ2-7	TRBV16
TGCGCCAGCAGCTTGGGGGACAGTTACAATGAGCAGTTCTTC	CASSLGDSYNEQFF	NA	TRBD1	TRBJ2-1	TRBV5-1
TGTGCCAGCAGCCGCTACAGGGCCCCCGGGGAGCTGTTTTTT	CASSRYRAPGELFF	NA	NA	TRBJ2-2	TRBV11-2
TGCAGCGTAGGACTAGTTGCAGATACGCAGTATTTT	CSVGLVADTQYF	once	TRBD2	TRBJ2-3	TRBV29-1
TGTGCCAGCAGCTTCGTCCGCTCTGGAAACACCATATATTTT	CASSFVRSGNTIYF	NA	NA	TRBJ1-3	TRBV5-6
TGTGCCAGCACCCAGAACCATGGCTACACCTTC	CASTQNHGYTF	NA	NA	TRBJ1-2	TRBV28
TGTGCCAGCTCACCGACTAGCGGGAGAAACGAGCAGTACTTC	CASSPTSGRNEQYF	NA	TRBD2	TRBJ2-7	TRBV18
TGTGCCAGCAGCTTAGGTTCTGGGTCTCACGATGAGCAGTTCTTC	CASSLGSGSHDEQFF	NA	NA	TRBJ2-1	TRBV11-2
TGCGCCAGCAGCTCGAACGGGAGGGCCGCAACCGATACGCAGTATTTT	CASSSNGRAATDTQYF	NA	TRBD2	TRBJ2-3	TRBV5-1
TGTGCCAGCAGTTACCTCGGGGGTTATGAGCAGTTCTTC	CASSYLGGYEQFF	NA	NA	TRBJ2-1	TRBV6-5
TGTGCCAGCAGCTGGGACAGGGAGTACAATGAGCAGTTCTTC	CASSWDREYNEQFF	NA	TRBD1	TRBJ2-1	TRBV7-2
TGTGCCACCAGCAGAGGGGGCATACCCTACGAGCAGTACTTC	CATSRGGIPYEQYF	NA	NA	TRBJ2-7	TRBV15
TGTGCCAGCACCCAAATCGGGACACTATGGAGCTACACCTTC	CASTQIGTLWSYTF	NA	NA	TRBJ1-2	TRBV7-9
TGCGCCAGCAGCTCTCCGGGACTAGCGGGAGTAAACGAGCAGTACTTC	CASSSPGLAGVNEQYF	NA	TRBD2	TRBJ2-7	TRBV5-1
TGTGCCAGCAGCTTTGGCACCGGAGAGACCCAGTACTTC	CASSFGTGETQYF	NA	NA	TRBJ2-5	TRBV11-2
TGTGCTAGTGGTTCCACTAGCGACTCCTACAATGAGCAGTTCTTC	CASGSTSDSYNEQFF	NA	TRBD2	TRBJ2-1	TRBV12-5
TGTGCCAGCAGCGTAGTTGGAACGAACACCGGGGAGCTGTTTTTT	CASSVVGTNTGELFF	NA	NA	TRBJ2-2	TRBV9
TGCGCCAGCAGCTTCAATCAGCCCCAGCATTTT	CASSFNQPQHF	NA	NA	TRBJ1-5	TRBV5-1
TGTGCCAGCAGTTCCACAGGGGGCGCGTTTAATGAGCAGTTCTTC	CASSSTGGAFNEQFF	once	TRBD1	TRBJ2-1	TRBV6-5
TGTGCCAGCAGCTCGGGACAGGGCGACGCGAACACTGAAGCTTTCTTT	CASSSGQGDANTEAFF	NA	TRBD1	TRBJ1-1	TRBV7-9
TGTGCCAGCAGCTCACCCCCGGGAGGGGGCGCGAGTGTTAACATTCAGTACTTC	CASSSPPGGGASVNIQYF	NA	NA	TRBJ2-4	TRBV7-2